These 10 T cell receptor beta chains share one sample of origin, sequenced in a study of Graves' ophthalmopathy and Graves' hyperthyroidism. The authors amplified TCR beta CDR3 regions from RNA transcripts. First-round RT-PCR with HTBI primers preceded a second-round multiplex PCR. Each CDR3 protein is one row after TCRdb ran MiXCR on the multiplex PCR reads. This sample has about 1.1 million distinct CDR3 sequences, with about 40% found just once. The sequenced sample consisted of peripheral blood or thyroid tissue (not recorded which). These receptors were taken from an adult man with Graves' hyperthyroidism.

V gene TRBV19 combines with J gene TRBJ2-7, with a tentative D call TRBD2 (5 bases). There are 13 residues in the CDR3. In germline, CDR1 is LNHDA, CDR2 SQIVND (reference sequence). With 9 bases removed from V and 2 bases from J, the gap between germline ends came to 14 bases. The CDR3 nucleotides read TGTGCCAGCAGGAGTCTAGCCACCTACGAGCAGTACTTC. Protein sequence: CASRSLATYEQYF.

This clonotype showed up many times. The chain employs TRBV7-2 and TRBJ2-7; the D gene is possibly TRBD1 (5 bases). The CDR3 runs 14 residues. The V gene's germline CDR1 is SGHTA and CDR2 FQGNSA. V was shortened by 3 bases and J by 5 bases, with 14 bases between the two germline ends. The CDR3 region has the DNA TGTGCCAGCAGCTTTAGGATGCAGGGTGACGAGCAGTACTTC. It specifies CASSFRMQGDEQYF.

This chain uses TRBV20-1 with TRBJ2-7; D is possibly TRBD1 (6 bases). CDR1 DFQATT and CDR2 SNEGSKA come from the germline V gene (reference sequence). The CDR3 runs to 16 residues. The V end lost 0 bases, the J end lost 0 bases, and 15 bases lay between the germline ends. CDR3 DNA: TGCAGTGCTAGAGACCCTAGGGGGACATTCTCCTACGAGCAGTACTTC. Residues: CSARDPRGTFSYEQYF.

This clonotype was found many times. At one end the junction does not follow the germline gene, possibly because of a read error. This rearrangement joins TRBV12-3 or TRBV12-4 to TRBJ2-5; no definite D call. The length of the CDR3 is 14 residues. CDR3 bases: TGTGCCAGCAGCTTAGTTGGCCAGCAAGAGACCCAGTACTTC. Its translation is CASSLVGQQETQYF.

This clonotype was counted a few times. The V call is TRBV10-3, the J call TRBJ1-2; D unresolved. Trimming took 6 bases from V and 2 from J, leaving 4 bases between them. Germline-derived CDR1 and CDR2 are ENHRY and SYGVKD. The CDR3 covers 11 residues. CDR3 DNA: TGTGCCATCAGGGACAACTATGGCTACACCTTC. It codes for CAIRDNYGYTF.

The chain recombines TRBV2 with TRBJ1-4; 8 positions match TRBD1. With V trimmed by 6 bases and J by 7 bases, 7 bases remained unmatched. Germline CDR1 is SNHLY and CDR2 is FYNNEI. CDR3 size: 14 residues. CDR3 sequence reads: CASSQTGVVEKLFF. CDR3 coding DNA: TGTGCCAGCAGCCAGACAGGGGTCGTTGAAAAACTGTTTTTT.

The chain couples TRBV7-9 to TRBJ1-6; 8 nucleotides line up with TRBD1. CDR1 SEHNR and CDR2 FQNEAQ come from the germline V gene (reference sequence). V lost 3 bases, J lost 5 bases, and 3 bases stayed unmatched. The CDR3 extends over 15 amino acids. The CDR3 region is CASSLAGGDNSPLHF. The CDR3 DNA is TGTGCCAGCAGCTTGGCAGGGGGCGATAATTCACCCCTCCACTTT.

This clonotype has only a few counts. V is TRBV2 and J is TRBJ2-3, with TRBD2 identical over 10 bases. CDR1 is SNHLY, CDR2 FYNNEI, per germline. This CDR3 spans 13 amino acids. V shed 7 bases and J 6 bases; nucleotides not matched to a gene: 4. The CDR3 bases are TGTGCCAGCAATCAGCGGGGGGGGGATACGCAGTATTTT. Translating it yields CASNQRGGDTQYF.

As concerns this clonotype: A read error is likely, as this CDR3 ends without the conserved phenylalanine or tryptophan. The DNA is left out, because the CDR3 cannot be placed on it with certainty; the CDR3 is given as TCRdb lists it. The gene calls are TRBV10-1 and TRBJ2-2; TRBD2, the table's D call, was not compared with the DNA. In germline, CDR1 is WNHNN, CDR2 SYGVQD (reference sequence). The CDR3 spans 17 residues, counting both ends. Here the CDR3 reads CASSELRASGEHRGAVV.

Notes on this clonotype: One end of the junction does not line up with germline, which may come from a read error. The chain combines TRBV7-8 with TRBJ2-2, with a weak D call TRBD1 (5 bases). This CDR3 is 16 amino acids long. Germline lookup yields CDR1 SGHVS and CDR2 FQNEAQ. CDR3 in DNA: TGTGCCAGCAGCACCCCTCGGACAACTAACAGCGGGGAGCTGTTTTTT. Its protein is CASSTPRTTNSGELFF.